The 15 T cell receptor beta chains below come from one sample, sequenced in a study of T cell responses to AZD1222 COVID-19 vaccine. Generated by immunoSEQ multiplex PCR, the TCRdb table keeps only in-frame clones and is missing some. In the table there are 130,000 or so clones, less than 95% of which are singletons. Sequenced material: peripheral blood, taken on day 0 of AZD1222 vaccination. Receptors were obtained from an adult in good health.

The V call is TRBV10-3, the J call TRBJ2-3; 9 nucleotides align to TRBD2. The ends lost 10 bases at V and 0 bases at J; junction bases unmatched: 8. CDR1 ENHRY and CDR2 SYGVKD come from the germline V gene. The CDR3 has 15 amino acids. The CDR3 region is CATLRGGASTDTQYF. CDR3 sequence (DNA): TGTGCCACCCTTCGCGGGGGGGCTAGCACAGATACGCAGTATTTT.

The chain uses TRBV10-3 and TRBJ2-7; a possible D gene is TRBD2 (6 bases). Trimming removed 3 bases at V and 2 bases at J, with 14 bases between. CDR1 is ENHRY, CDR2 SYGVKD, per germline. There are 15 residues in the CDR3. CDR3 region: CAISEGRGEPYEQYF. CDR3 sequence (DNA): TGTGCCATCAGTGAAGGGCGGGGAGAACCCTACGAGCAGTACTTC.

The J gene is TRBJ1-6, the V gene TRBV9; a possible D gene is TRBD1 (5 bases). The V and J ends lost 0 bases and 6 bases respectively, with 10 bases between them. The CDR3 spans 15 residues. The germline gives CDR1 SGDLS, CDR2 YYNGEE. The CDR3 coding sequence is TGTGCCAGCAGCGTAGAGGGGCTGTCTAATTCACCCCTCCACTTT. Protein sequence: CASSVEGLSNSPLHF.

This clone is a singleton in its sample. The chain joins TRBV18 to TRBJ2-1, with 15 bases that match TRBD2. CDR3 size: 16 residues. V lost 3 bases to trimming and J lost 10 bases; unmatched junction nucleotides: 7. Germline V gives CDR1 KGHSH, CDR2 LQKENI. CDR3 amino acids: CASSPGLAGGLGEQFF. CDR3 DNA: TGTGCCAGCTCACCGGGACTAGCGGGGGGATTGGGCGAGCAGTTCTTC. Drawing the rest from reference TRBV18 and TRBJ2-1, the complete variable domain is NAGVMQNPRHLVRRRGQEARLRCSPMKGHSHVYWYRQLPEEGLKFMVYLQKENIIDESGMPKERFSAEFPKEGPSILRIQQVVRGDSAAYFCASSPGLAGGLGEQFFGPGTRLTVL.

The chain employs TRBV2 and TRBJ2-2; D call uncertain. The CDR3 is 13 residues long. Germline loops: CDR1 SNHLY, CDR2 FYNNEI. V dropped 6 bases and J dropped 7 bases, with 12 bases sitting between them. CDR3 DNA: TGTGCCAGCAGGGATTACAATGACGGGGAGCTGTTTTTT. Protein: CASRDYNDGELFF. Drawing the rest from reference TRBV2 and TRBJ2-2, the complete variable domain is EPEVTQTPSHQVTQMGQEVILRCVPISNHLYFYWYRQILGQKVEFLVSFYNNEISEKSEIFDDQFSVERPDGSNFTLKIRSTKLEDSAMYFCASRDYNDGELFFGEGSRLTVL.

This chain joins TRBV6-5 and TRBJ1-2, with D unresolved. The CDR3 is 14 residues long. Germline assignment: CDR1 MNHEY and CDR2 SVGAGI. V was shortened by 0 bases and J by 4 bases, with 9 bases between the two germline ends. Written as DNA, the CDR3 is TGTGCCAGCAGTTACTCCCAGAGAGTCTATGGCTACACCTTC. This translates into CASSYSQRVYGYTF.

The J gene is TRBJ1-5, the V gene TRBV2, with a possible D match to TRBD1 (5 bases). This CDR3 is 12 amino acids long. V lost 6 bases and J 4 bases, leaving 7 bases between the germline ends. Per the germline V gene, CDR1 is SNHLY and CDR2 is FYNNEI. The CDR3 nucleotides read TGTGCCAGCAGGGAGGGGAATCAGCCCCAGCATTTT. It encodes CASREGNQPQHF.

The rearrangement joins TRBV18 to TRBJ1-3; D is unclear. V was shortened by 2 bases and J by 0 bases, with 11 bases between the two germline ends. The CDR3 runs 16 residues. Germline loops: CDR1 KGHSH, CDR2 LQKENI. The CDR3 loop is CASSPYDASSGNTIYF. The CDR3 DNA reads TGTGCCAGCTCACCATACGACGCGAGCTCTGGAAACACCATATATTTT.

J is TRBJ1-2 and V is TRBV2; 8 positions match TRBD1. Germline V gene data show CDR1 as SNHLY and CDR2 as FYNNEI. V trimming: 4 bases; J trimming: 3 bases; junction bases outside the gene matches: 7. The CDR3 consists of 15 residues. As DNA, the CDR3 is TGTGCCAGCAGTGGCTGGACAGGGCCTGACTATGGCTACACCTTC. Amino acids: CASSGWTGPDYGYTF.

For the CDR3, the DNA is TGTGCCACCAGTGAAGCGGGCAAGAACACCGGGGAGCTGTTTTTT. This sequence encodes CATSEAGKNTGELFF. J is TRBJ2-2 and V is TRBV24-1; possible D gene TRBD2, 6 bases. V shed 4 bases and J shed 1 base, with 9 bases lying between them. Germline CDR1 reads KGHDR; CDR2 reads SFDVKD. This CDR3 comprises 15 residues.

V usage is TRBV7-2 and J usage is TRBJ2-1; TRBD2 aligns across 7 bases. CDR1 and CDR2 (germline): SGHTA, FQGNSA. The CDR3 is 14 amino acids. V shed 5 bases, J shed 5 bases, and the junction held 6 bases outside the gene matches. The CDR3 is CASSQRLADNEQFF. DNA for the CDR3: TGTGCCAGCAGCCAGAGACTAGCAGACAATGAGCAGTTCTTC.

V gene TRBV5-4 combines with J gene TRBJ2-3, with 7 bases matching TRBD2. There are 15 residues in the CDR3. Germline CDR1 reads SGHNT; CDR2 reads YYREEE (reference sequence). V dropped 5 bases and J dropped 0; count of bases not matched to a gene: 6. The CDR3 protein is CASRPWGGSTDTQYF. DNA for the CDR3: TGTGCCAGCAGGCCCTGGGGGGGAAGCACAGATACGCAGTATTTT. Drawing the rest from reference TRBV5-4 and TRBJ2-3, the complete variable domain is ETGVTQSPTHLIKTRGQQVTLRCSSQSGHNTVSWYQQALGQGPQFIFQYYREEENGRGNFPPRFSGLQFPNYSSELNVNALELDDSALYLCASRPWGGSTDTQYFGPGTRLTVL.

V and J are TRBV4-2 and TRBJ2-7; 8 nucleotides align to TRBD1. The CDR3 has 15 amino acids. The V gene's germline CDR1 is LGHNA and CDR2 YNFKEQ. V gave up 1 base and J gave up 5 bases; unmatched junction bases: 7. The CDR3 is CASSQGLQGANEQYF. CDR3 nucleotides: TGTGCCAGCAGCCAAGGACTGCAGGGGGCGAACGAGCAGTACTTC.

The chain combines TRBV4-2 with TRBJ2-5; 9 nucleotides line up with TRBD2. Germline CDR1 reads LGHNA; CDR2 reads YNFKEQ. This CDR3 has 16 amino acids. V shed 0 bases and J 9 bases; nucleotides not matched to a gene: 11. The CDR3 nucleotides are TGTGCCAGCAGCCAAGAGCAAGCGGGGGGTCCCGTGGCCCAGTACTTC. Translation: CASSQEQAGGPVAQYF.

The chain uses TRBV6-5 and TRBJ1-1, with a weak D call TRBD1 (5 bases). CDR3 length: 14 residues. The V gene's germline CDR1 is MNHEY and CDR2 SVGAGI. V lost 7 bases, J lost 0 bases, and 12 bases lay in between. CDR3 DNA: TGTGCCAGCACCAGGGACGGCCTGAACACTGAAGCTTTCTTT. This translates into CASTRDGLNTEAFF.